This section outlines one T cell receptor (beta chain) sequence together with its context. This clone occurred once. This clone's antigen is unknown. Base quality data are lacking; no much larger clone is found one base away. These data are taken from a study of blood T cell repertoires in COVID-19 (dated by TCRdb to 2018 to 2021). Notes on the research overall: Samples from collaborators originated in the United States, Italy and Spain and spanned both the acute and convalescent phases of COVID-19. The material from the prospective study consisted of cDNA or gDNA derived from T cells, B-cell-depleted T cells, or PBMCs. Deeply sampled blood TCRbeta repertoires from subjects exposed to, actively infected with, or recovered from COVID-19 were included in the dataset. A freely available public database, intended as a resource for researchers studying the immune response to SARS-CoV-2, is where the repertoires were released. The samples were drawn from the first 160 participants of the ongoing ImmuneRACE study and from under 1,500 subjects provided by 6 global collaborators. Sample metadata almost always included a de-identified subject ID, COVID-19 status, age in years and sex. Where HLA class I and class II types were available, the types were taken from metadata supplied by the sample provider, not from assay-based typing. The paper as a whole reports these results and caveats: How much clinical and demographic metadata was included differed by source and by participant, and the metadata was provided uncurated.

Taken from cysteine to phenylalanine, the CDR3 has 13 residues. Just the 39-base CDR3 DNA is kept, in frame starting at base 1. V is cut back by 7 bases and J by 4 bases, with 4 bases in the junction unmatched. Enrolling through a virtual design, the prospective study's participants ranged in age from roughly 18 to 90 years and lived across some 22 United States geographic areas. Cohort assignment in the prospective study relied on participant-reported clinical history from a screening survey and a study questionnaire. Mobile phlebotomists in the prospective study collected whole blood, serum and a nasopharyngeal or oropharyngeal swab from every participant. Additional blood draws and questionnaires over an approximately two-month period could optionally be provided by prospective study participants. Blood samples from the prospective study were shipped frozen or at room temperature prior to DNA extraction.

TCRbeta CDR3 regions were amplified from genomic DNA by means of the immunoSEQ Assay, a bias-controlled multiplex PCR. In the authors' own workflow: Within the assay, amplification of reference gene primers was used to estimate how many nucleated cells each sample contained. To quantify the absolute abundance of each unique TCRbeta CDR3 rearrangement, sequence reads were collapsed and filtered. For each sample, productive Simpson clonality was calculated as the square root of Simpson's diversity index across productive rearrangements. TCRdb carries this immuneACCESS record with in-frame sequences only. Its versions omit some clonotypes, under half of them owing to an unresolved V gene in the studies checked, with the rest unexplained. V, J and clone size are taken as reported in that table, and D and trimming were inferred from the DNA itself. The sample table contains 180,000 or so clones; only one count was recorded for about 82% of them. Together, the top ten hold 5.6% of the sample.

This sequence was found in a man aged 35 to 55 with acute COVID-19. Rearrangement joined TRBV12-3 or TRBV12-4 to TRBJ2-7, and 10 junctional nucleotides match TRBD1. The sequenced sample consisted of PBMCs or T cells enriched from blood (not recorded which). The DNA is TGTGCCAGCAACCTGGACAGGGGGTACGAGCAGTACTTC. It specifies CASNLDRGYEQYF.